The present entry profiles one TCR beta chain with its context. The specificity of this receptor is unknown. Base qualities are missing; no much larger clone stands one base away. The germline V gene specifies SNHLY as CDR1 and FYNNEI as CDR2. The CDR3 runs 10 residues from the cysteine to the phenylalanine. The DNA shown is the 30-base CDR3, in frame from base 1. Cut back by 11 bases and 9 bases, the V and J ends lie 13 bases apart. This entry comes from a study of blood T cells in healthy people across ages (dated by TCRdb to 2014 to 2015). A note on the overall study: In model experiments, template switching captured roughly one uniquely barcoded TCR beta cDNA molecule for every two T cells. To track age-related changes in TCR beta repertoire diversity, the study relied on deep sequencing normalized with unique cDNA molecular identifiers. The donors were divided into four age groups: young (average around 16 years), middle-aged (approximately 39), aged (roughly 60) and long-lived (82). To avoid experimental bias, donors of different ages were distributed randomly across sequencing lanes. For two donors (one aged 18 to 29 and one aged 80 or older), the study analyzed two additional independent replicas of 1 million unique cDNA reads from the same blood draw. Broader findings and caveats from the paper: Donor CMV infection status was unknown, potentially confounding age-related changes in expanded clonotypes. The long-lived group showed more naive CD4+ T cells, fewer expanded clones and increased TCR diversity than the aged group, suggesting age selection. Observed TCR beta diversity correlated strongly with the percentage of naive T cells measured by flow cytometry. Conclusive comparison of naive and antigen-experienced compartments was prevented by the profiling of bulk unsorted PBMCs. Estimates of total diversity based on one million sequenced T cells were considered lower bounds and underestimates. As age increased, observed TCR beta diversity per million T cells dropped in a roughly linear way, and a significant reduction was already evident by age about 40.

Donors were roughly 40 systemically healthy Caucasian individuals from Russia aged roughly 6 to 95 years. Around 9.7 milliliters of peripheral blood were collected from each donor into EDTA-treated Vacutainer tubes. Ficoll-Paque density-gradient centrifugation was used to isolate PBMCs, with at least 6.5 million per sample. Trizol reagent was used to extract total RNA from the PBMCs, yielding at least 6 micrograms per sample. For every donor, flow cytometry on a PBMC aliquot measured the percentage of naive CD45RAhigh/CD27high T cells. Library method: 5' RACE. The sequencing machine was an Illumina HiSeq 2500. A second PCR of about 6 to 11 cycles was run with a J-beta primer mix and a sample-barcoded 5' primer. A template-switch 5' adaptor carrying 12 random nucleotides introduced a unique molecular identifier onto each TCR beta cDNA molecule. At least 2.5 million CDR3-containing paired-end reads were obtained from each sample. First-strand cDNA synthesis was performed from all RNA using the Mint cDNA synthesis kit, with priming by a TRBC-specific oligonucleotide. Following uracil-DNA glycosylase treatment, all cDNA underwent a first 18-cycle PCR with the universal primers M1SS and BC2_uni_R. From the authors' description of their analysis: For normalization, 1 million high-quality reads were randomly selected from each sample, with every read carrying a distinct molecular identifier. Instead of being binned into consensus sequences, reads that shared molecular identifiers were thrown out. MiTCR, run with a Q25 quality threshold and the strictest error-elimination algorithm, handled CDR3 identification, clonotype clustering and error correction. A nonparametric unseen species model with Euler transformation was used to estimate a lower bound on total TCR beta diversity. The public reads were quality trimmed at Q25 with fastp and then assembled into clones with MiXCR by TCRdb, keeping productive beta chains. Each CDR3 protein appears once, grouped with its most common genes and DNA. The V and J calls and clone size come from TCRdb's table, not from the authors' own analysis. The sample yields more than 1,400,000 distinct CDR3 sequences; approximately 40% were counted once. Approximately 7.9% of the sample is in the top ten clones.

The sample comprised blood. The receptor was isolated from a woman younger than 35 in good health. In this chain, TRBV2 is recombined with TRBJ2-5, with no confident D gene call. In nucleotide form, the sequence is TGTGCCTGCAACCCGAAGCCCCAGTACTTC. It codes for CACNPKPQYF.